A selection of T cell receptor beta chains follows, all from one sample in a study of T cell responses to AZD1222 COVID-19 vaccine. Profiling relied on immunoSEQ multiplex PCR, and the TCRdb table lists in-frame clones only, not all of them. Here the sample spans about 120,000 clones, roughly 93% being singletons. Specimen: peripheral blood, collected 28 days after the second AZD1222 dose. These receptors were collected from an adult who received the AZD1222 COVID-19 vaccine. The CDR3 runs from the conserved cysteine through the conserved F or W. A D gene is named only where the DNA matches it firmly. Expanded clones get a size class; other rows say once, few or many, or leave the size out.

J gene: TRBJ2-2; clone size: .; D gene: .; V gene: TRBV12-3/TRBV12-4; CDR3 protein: CASTRGTGELFF; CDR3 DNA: TGTGCCAGTACCAGGGGCACCGGGGAGCTGTTTTTT
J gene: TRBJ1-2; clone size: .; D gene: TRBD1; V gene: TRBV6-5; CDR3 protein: CASSYPGTGGGGYTF; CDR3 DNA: TGTGCCAGCAGTTACCCGGGGACAGGGGGAGGTGGCTACACCTTC
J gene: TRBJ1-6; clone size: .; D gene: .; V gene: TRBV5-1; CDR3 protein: CASSAGHPNSPLHF; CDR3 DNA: TGCGCCAGCAGCGCCGGACATCCAAATTCACCCCTCCACTTT
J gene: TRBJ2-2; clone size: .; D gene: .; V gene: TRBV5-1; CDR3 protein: CASTLSLIGTGELFF; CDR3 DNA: TGCGCCAGCACCTTATCCCTGATAGGCACCGGGGAGCTGTTTTTT
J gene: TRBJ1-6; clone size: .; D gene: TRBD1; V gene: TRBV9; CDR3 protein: CASSANQTGPNSPLHF; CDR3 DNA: TGTGCCAGCAGCGCCAATCAGACAGGGCCTAATTCACCCCTCCACTTT
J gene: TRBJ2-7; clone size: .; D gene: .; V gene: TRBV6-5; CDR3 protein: CASTFLGGASYEQYF; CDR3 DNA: TGTGCCAGCACTTTCCTGGGCGGCGCCTCCTACGAGCAGTACTTC
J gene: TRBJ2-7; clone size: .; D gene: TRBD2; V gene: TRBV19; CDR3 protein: CASSPRSSGNHEQYF; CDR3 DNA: TGTGCCAGTAGTCCAAGGAGTAGCGGGAACCACGAGCAGTACTTC
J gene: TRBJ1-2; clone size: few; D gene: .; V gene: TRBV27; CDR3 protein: CASSLSGPYYGYTF; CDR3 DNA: TGTGCCAGCAGTTTATCGGGCCCTTACTATGGCTACACCTTC
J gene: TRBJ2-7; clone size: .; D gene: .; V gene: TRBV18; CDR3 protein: CASSEGSSYEQYF; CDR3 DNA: TGTGCCAGCTCAGAGGGGAGCTCCTACGAGCAGTACTTC
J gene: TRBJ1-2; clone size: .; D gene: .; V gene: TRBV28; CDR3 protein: CASSSSQLYGYTF; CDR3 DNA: TGTGCCAGCAGTTCGAGCCAGCTCTATGGCTACACCTTC
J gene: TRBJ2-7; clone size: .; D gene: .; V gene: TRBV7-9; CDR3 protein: CASSLAFEQYF; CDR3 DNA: TGTGCCAGCAGCTTAGCTTTCGAGCAGTACTTC
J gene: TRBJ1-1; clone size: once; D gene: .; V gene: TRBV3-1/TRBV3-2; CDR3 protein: CASSQGGGSEAFF; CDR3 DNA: TGTGCCAGCAGCCAAGGGGGAGGTTCTGAAGCTTTCTTT
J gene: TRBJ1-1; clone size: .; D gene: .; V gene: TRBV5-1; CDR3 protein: CASSLVPGHTEAFF; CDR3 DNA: TGCGCCAGCAGCTTGGTTCCAGGGCACACTGAAGCTTTCTTT
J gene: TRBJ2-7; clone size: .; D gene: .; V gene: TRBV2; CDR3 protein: CASSEGKKYEQYF; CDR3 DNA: TGTGCCAGCAGTGAAGGGAAAAAGTACGAGCAGTACTTC
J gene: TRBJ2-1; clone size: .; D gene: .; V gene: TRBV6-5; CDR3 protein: CASIRTAYNEQFF; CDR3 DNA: TGTGCCAGCATTAGGACAGCCTACAATGAGCAGTTCTTC
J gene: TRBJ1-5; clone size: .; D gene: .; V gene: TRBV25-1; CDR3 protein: CASSTGGGSNQPQHF; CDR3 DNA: TGTGCCAGCAGCACCGGGGGGGGAAGCAATCAGCCCCAGCATTTT
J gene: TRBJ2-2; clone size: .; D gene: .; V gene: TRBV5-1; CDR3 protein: CASSSDGPNTGELFF; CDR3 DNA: TGCGCCAGCAGCTCGGACGGTCCGAACACCGGGGAGCTGTTTTTT
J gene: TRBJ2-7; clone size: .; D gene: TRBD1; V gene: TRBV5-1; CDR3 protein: CASSSGQGSSYEQYF; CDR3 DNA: TGCGCCAGCAGCTCAGGACAGGGCAGCTCCTACGAGCAGTACTTC
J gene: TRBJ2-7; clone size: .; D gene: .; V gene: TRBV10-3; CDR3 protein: CAISPGYEQYF; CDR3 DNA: TGTGCCATCAGCCCAGGGTACGAGCAGTACTTC
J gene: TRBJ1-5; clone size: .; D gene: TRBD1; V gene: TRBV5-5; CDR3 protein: CASSLQGQLQPQHF; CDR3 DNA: TGTGCCAGCAGCTTACAGGGGCAATTACAGCCCCAGCATTTT
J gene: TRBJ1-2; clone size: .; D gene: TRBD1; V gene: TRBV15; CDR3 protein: CATSGMTGVEGYTF; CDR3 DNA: TGTGCCACCAGCGGGATGACAGGGGTGGAGGGCTACACCTTC
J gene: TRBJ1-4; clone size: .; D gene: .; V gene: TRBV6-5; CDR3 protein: CATLGGGEKLFF; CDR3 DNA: TGTGCTACCCTGGGGGGGGGTGAAAAACTGTTTTTT
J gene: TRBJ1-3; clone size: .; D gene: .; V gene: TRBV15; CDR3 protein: CATSRNPAGYSGNTIYF; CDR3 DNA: TGTGCCACCAGCAGAAACCCCGCAGGTTACTCTGGAAACACCATATATTTT
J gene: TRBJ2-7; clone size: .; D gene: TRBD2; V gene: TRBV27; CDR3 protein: CASSTQTSGSPYEQYF; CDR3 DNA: TGTGCCAGCAGTACGCAGACTAGCGGGAGTCCCTACGAGCAGTACTTC
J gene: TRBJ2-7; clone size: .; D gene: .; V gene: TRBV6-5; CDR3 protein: CASSYPLGVYHEQYF; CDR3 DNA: TGTGCCAGCAGTTACCCCTTGGGGGTTTACCACGAGCAGTACTTC
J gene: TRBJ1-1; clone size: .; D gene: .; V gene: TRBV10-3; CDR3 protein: CAPISLKDSLNTEAFF; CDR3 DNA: TGTGCCCCCATTTCGCTTAAAGACAGTTTGAACACTGAAGCTTTCTTT
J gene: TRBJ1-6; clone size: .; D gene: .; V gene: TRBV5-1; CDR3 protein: CASSLDGYSPLHF; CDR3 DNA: TGCGCCAGCAGCTTGGACGGGTACTCACCCCTCCACTTT
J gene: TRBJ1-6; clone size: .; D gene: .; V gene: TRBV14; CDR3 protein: CASSQDNQGYSPLHF; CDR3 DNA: TGTGCCAGCAGCCAAGATAACCAGGGTTATTCACCCCTCCACTTT
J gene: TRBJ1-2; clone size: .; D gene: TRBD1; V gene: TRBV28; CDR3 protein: CASTLPVGQGGYTF; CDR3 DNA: TGTGCCAGCACCCTACCCGTAGGACAGGGCGGCTACACCTTC
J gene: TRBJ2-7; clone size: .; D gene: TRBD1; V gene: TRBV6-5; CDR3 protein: CASSYRGQGLEQYF; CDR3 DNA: TGTGCCAGCAGTTACAGGGGACAGGGTTTAGAGCAGTACTTC
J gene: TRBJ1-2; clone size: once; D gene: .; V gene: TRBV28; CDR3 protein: CASSSQGSGYTF; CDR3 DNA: TGTGCCAGCAGTTCCCAGGGGAGTGGCTACACCTTC
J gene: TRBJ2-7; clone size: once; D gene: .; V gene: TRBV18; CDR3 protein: CASSPRHRDEQYF; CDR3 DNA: TGTGCCAGCTCACCACGACACAGAGACGAGCAGTACTTC
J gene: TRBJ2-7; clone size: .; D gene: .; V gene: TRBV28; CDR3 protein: CASSVTGSASYEQYF; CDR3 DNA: TGTGCCAGCAGCGTAACAGGGTCTGCCTCCTACGAGCAGTACTTC
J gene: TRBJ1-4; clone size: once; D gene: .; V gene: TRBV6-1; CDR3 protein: CASSEALRSEEKLFF; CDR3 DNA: TGTGCCAGCAGTGAAGCGCTTCGGTCGGAAGAAAAACTGTTTTTT
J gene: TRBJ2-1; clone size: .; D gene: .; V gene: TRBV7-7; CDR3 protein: CASSWGDPKTNEQFF; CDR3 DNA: TGTGCCAGCAGCTGGGGGGACCCTAAAACCAATGAGCAGTTCTTC
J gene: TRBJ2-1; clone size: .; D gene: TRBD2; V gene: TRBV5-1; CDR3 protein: CASSLAGRGLDNEQFF; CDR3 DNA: TGCGCCAGCAGCTTGGCAGGGAGGGGACTTGACAATGAGCAGTTCTTC
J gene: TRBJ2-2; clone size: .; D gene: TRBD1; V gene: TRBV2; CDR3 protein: CASSGTGANTGELFF; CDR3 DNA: TGTGCCAGCAGCGGGACAGGGGCGAACACCGGGGAGCTGTTTTTT
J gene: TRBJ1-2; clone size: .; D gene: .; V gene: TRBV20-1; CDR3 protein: CSATRDYGYTF; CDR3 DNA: TGCAGTGCTACGCGGGACTATGGCTACACCTTC
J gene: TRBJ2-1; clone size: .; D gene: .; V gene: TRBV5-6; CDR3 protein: CASSWDFDSYNEQFF; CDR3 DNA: TGTGCCAGCAGCTGGGACTTCGACTCCTACAATGAGCAGTTCTTC
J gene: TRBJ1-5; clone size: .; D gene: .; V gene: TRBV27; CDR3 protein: CASSLSGHQPQHF; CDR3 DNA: TGTGCCAGCAGTTTATCGGGGCATCAGCCCCAGCATTTT
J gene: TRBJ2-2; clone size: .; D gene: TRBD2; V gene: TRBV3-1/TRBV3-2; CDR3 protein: CASSPTGIAGSNTGELFF; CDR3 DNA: TGTGCCAGCAGCCCTACCGGTATAGCGGGCTCGAACACCGGGGAGCTGTTTTTT